The 7 T cell receptor beta chains listed next were all sequenced from one sample in a study of identical twins' blood T cells. MiXCR, run by TCRdb on the 5' RACE reads, gives a single entry per CDR3 protein. The sample has fewer than 450,000 distinct CDR3 sequences, about 28% seen once. Sequencing used PBMCs. These receptors were collected from a woman aged 18-49 years in good health.

This clonotype showed up just a few times. The chain employs TRBV20-1 and TRBJ2-7; 14 bases are a match to TRBD2. J was trimmed by 5 bases and V by 1 base; bases with no gene match: 13. The length of the CDR3 is 18 residues. Germline V gives CDR1 DFQATT, CDR2 SNEGSKA (reference sequence). This chain's CDR3 is CSARGRGLGTSGSNEQYF. The DNA for the CDR3 is TGCAGTGCTAGAGGGCGGGGCCTAGGGACTAGCGGGAGCAACGAGCAGTACTTC.

V and J are TRBV5-1 and TRBJ2-1; D unresolved. The CDR3 sequence is 14 residues long. V shed 1 base and J shed 6 bases, with 11 bases lying between them. Per the germline V gene, CDR1 is SGHRS and CDR2 is YFSETQ. The CDR3 is CASSLYAGGNEQFF. CDR3 sequence (DNA): TGCGCCAGCAGCTTGTACGCCGGTGGCAATGAGCAGTTCTTC.

Worth noting for this clonotype: A much larger clone sits a single nucleotide away, making a read error possible. The chain joins TRBV2 to TRBJ1-1; 8 nucleotides match TRBD1. Germline CDR1 is SNHLY and CDR2 is FYNNEI. The CDR3 consists of 13 residues. After removal of 4 bases from V and 6 bases from J, the junction contained 4 bases not matched to a gene. The CDR3 sequence is CASSADRDAEAFF. DNA of the CDR3: TGTGCCAGCAGTGCGGACAGGGATGCTGAAGCTTTCTTT.

This clonotype has ten or more counts. The chain links TRBV3-1 to TRBJ2-7, with D unclear. CDR3 length: 16 amino acids. In germline, CDR1 is LGHDT, CDR2 YNNKEL (reference sequence). The V gene lost 4 bases and the J gene lost 2 bases, with 18 bases spanning the gap. For the CDR3, the DNA is TGTGCCAGCAGCCGATCAAGACACCGACCCGCCTACGAGCAGTACTTC. Amino acid sequence: CASSRSRHRPAYEQYF.

This chain connects TRBV20-1 to TRBJ1-1; D is ambiguous. This CDR3 contains 12 residues. Trimming removed 0 bases from V and 8 bases from J, with 10 bases in between. Per the germline V gene, CDR1 is DFQATT and CDR2 is SNEGSKA (reference sequence). The CDR3: CSARDPVTEAFF. The CDR3 bases are TGCAGTGCTAGAGACCCGGTGACAGAAGCTTTCTTT.

Comment on this clonotype: Relative to the germline gene, one junction end is altered; a read error may explain this. The rearrangement joins TRBV20-1 to TRBJ1-2; maybe TRBD1 (5 bases). The CDR3 length is 13 residues. In germline, CDR1 is DFQATT, CDR2 SNEGSKA (reference sequence). The CDR3 sequence is CSARESGPYGYTF. The CDR3 bases are TGCAGTGCTAGAGAATCGGGGCCCTATGGCTACACCTTT.

V usage is TRBV11-2 and J usage is TRBJ1-1; 7 bases agree with TRBD1. J lost 0 bases, V lost 7 bases, and 8 bases had no gene match. This CDR3 has 15 residues. CDR1 is SGHAT, CDR2 FQNNGV, per germline. The DNA of the CDR3 is TGTGCCAGCAAACTCTCGGACAGGATGAACACTGAAGCTTTCTTT. This translates into CASKLSDRMNTEAFF.